This T cell receptor (beta chain) was captured by sequencing in a study of shared clonotypes between healthy human individuals. This CDR3 spans 16 amino acids. Trimming took 4 bases from V and 0 from J; bases not matched to a gene: 4. The germline V gene encodes CDR1 SGHTS and CDR2 YDEGEE. Assay used: immunoSEQ multiplex PCR; TCRdb lists only in-frame clones, some missing. This sample has about 2,500,000 clones, with just over 90% found just once. The V and J genes are TRBV5-8 and TRBJ2-6; 7 nucleotides agree with TRBD1. Sample: naive CD4+ T cells sorted from blood. This sample's subset: CD45RA+ positively selected. The TCR sequence derives from a man younger than 35 in good health. In DNA, the CDR3 is TGTGCCAGCAGCCGACAGGGCGGCTCTGGGGCCAACGTCCTGACTTTC. It encodes CASSRQGGSGANVLTF.